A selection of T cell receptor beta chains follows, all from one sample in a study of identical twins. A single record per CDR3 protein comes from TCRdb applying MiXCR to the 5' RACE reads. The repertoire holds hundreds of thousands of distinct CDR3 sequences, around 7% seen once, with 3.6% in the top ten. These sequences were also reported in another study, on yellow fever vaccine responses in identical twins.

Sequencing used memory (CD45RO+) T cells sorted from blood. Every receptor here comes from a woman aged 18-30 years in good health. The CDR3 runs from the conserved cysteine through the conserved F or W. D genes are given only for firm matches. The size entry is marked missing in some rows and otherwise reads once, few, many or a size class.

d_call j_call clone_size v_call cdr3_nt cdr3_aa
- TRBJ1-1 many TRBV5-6 TGTGCCAGCAGCTTTTCAGGGAACACTGAAGCTTTCTTT CASSFSGNTEAFF
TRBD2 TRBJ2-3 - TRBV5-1 TGCGCCAGCAGCAGTCTTAAGCGGGGGGCCCCAGATACGCAGTATTTT CASSSLKRGAPDTQYF
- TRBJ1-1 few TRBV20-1 TGCAGTGCTAGGGGGCATCTGAACACTGAAGCTTTCTTT CSARGHLNTEAFF
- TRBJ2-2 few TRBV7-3 TGTGCCAGCGCTCGTCCCGGGACACCTTTTGGCGGGGAGCTGTTTTTT CASARPGTPFGGELFF
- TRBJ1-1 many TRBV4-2 TGTGCCAGCAGCCAAGCTTTAGGGGTGAACACTGAAGCTTTCTTT CASSQALGVNTEAFF
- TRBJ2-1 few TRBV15 TGTGCCACCAGCAGCGGGAGTATTCGAGCTAACAATGAGCAGTTCTTC CATSSGSIRANNEQFF
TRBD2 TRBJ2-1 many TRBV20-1 TGCAGTGCTAACGGACTAGCGGGACCCAATGAGCAGTTCTTC CSANGLAGPNEQFF
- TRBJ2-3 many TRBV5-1 TGCGCCAGCAGCTTGGGCGACTTCTCGGATACGCAGTATTTT CASSLGDFSDTQYF
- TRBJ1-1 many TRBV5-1 TGCGCCAGCAGCTTGGAAGAGATGGCAGGGTTCCCCACTGAAGCTTTCTTT CASSLEEMAGFPTEAFF
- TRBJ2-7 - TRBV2 TGTGCCAGCGGGGCCAACTCCTACGAGCAGTACTTC CASGANSYEQYF
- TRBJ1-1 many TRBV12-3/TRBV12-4 TGTGCCAGCAGTCAGACCGGGGTCACTGAAGCTTTCTTT CASSQTGVTEAFF
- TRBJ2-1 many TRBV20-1 TGCAGTGCTAGGGCATACAATGAGCAGTTCTTC CSARAYNEQFF
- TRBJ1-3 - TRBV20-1 TGCAGTGCCCACTGGAGCTCTGGAAACACCATATATTTT CSAHWSSGNTIYF
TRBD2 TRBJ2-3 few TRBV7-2 TGTGCCAGCAGCGCCACTAGCGGGAGTTTCGCAGATACGCAGTATTTT CASSATSGSFADTQYF
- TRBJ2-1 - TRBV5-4 TGTGCCAGCAGCCACCCTAGGTACAAAAACAATGAGCAGTTCTTC CASSHPRYKNNEQFF
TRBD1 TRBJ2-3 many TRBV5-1 TGCGCCAGCAGCCGAACTGGACAGGGACCAGATACGCAGTATTTT CASSRTGQGPDTQYF
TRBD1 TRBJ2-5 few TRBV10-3 TGTGCCATCAACCAGGGGGACCAAGAGACCCAGTACTTC CAINQGDQETQYF
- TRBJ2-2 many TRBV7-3 TGTGCCAGCAGCCGAGGGGGTGGATACACCGGGGAGCTGTTTTTT CASSRGGGYTGELFF
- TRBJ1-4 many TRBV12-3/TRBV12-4 TGTGCCAGCAGTTATCCTCAGGGGTCGGATAATGAAAAACTGTTTTTT CASSYPQGSDNEKLFF
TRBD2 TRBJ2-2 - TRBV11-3 TGTGCCAGCAGCTTAGGTCCTAGCGGTGTGAGGACCGGGGAGCTGTTTTTT CASSLGPSGVRTGELFF
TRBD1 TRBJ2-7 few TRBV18 TGTGCCAGCTCACCAACTTTCGATCGGGACAGCATATCCTACGAGCAGTACTTC CASSPTFDRDSISYEQYF
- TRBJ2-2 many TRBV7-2 TGTGCCAGCAGCCCTAGACAGAGAAACACCGGGGAGCTGTTTTTT CASSPRQRNTGELFF
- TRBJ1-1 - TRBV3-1 TGTGCCAGCATGAAGGTCGGCACTGAAGCTTTCTTT CASMKVGTEAFF
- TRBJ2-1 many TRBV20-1 TGCAGTGCTAGACCCCCACGCCAGGCTAGCCCCAATGAGCAGTTCTTC CSARPPRQASPNEQFF
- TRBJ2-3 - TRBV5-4 TGTGCCAGCAGCTTGGTTGAGGCAGATACGCTGTATTTT CASSLVEADTLYF
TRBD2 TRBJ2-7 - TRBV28 TGTGCCAGCAGTACCCCGGGTAGCGGGATATACGAGCAGTACTTC CASSTPGSGIYEQYF
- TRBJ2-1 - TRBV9 TGTGCCAGCACCTCGGGCCCGGGGACCTACAATGAGCAGTTCTTC CASTSGPGTYNEQFF
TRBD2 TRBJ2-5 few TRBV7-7 TGTGCCAGCAGCTTAGGGGGACTAGGAGGGCGAGAGACCCAGTACTTC CASSLGGLGGRETQYF
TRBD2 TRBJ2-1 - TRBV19 TGTGCCAGTAGTATTTGGCTAGCGGGGGGGCCCTCCTACAATGAGCAGTTCTTC CASSIWLAGGPSYNEQFF
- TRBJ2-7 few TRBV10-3 TGTGCCATCAGTGAGTCTGATCCTGGTTCGGGATACGAGCAGTACTTC CAISESDPGSGYEQYF
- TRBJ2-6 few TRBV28 TGTGCCAGCAGTTCCGGGGTGTTGATCTCTGGGGCCAACGTCCTGACTTTC CASSSGVLISGANVLTF
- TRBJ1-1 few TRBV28 TGTGCCAGCAGGCCAGAACCGGGCAGAAGGAACACTGAAGCTTTCTTT CASRPEPGRRNTEAFF
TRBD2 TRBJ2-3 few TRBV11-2 TGTGCCAGCAGCTTAGTAGGGACTAGCGGCAACACAGATACGCAGTATTTT CASSLVGTSGNTDTQYF
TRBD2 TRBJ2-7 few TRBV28 TGTGCCAGCAGTTCACTAGCGGGAGGTTCATCCTACGAGCAGTACTTC CASSSLAGGSSYEQYF
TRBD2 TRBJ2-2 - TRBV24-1 TGTGCCACCAGTGGTTTGACTAGCGGGGAGACCGGGGAGCTGTTTTTT CATSGLTSGETGELFF
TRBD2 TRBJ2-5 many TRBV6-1 TGTGCCAGCAGTGAAATCACTAGCGGGGCCCTGTATCAGTACTTC CASSEITSGALYQYF
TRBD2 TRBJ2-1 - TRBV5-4 TGTGCCAGCAGCTCCGGACTAGCGGGGGGGAATGAGCAGTTCTTC CASSSGLAGGNEQFF
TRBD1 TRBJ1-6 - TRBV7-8 TGTGCCAGCAGTCAGGGACAGGCTGGCTTATCACCCCTCCACTTT CASSQGQAGLSPLHF
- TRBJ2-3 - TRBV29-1 TGCAGCGTCAGAACAAGACCAGTAGAACTAACAGATACGCAGTATTTT CSVRTRPVELTDTQYF
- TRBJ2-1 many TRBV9 TGTGCCAGCAGCGTAGGCCCCAGTGGTGAGCAGTTCTTC CASSVGPSGEQFF
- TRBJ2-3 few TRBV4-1 TGCGCCAGCAGCCCGGCAGCCCGAAGCACAGATACGCAGTATTTT CASSPAARSTDTQYF
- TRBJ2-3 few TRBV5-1 TGCGCCAGCAGCCAAGGAGACAGGCGCACAGATACGCAGTATTTT CASSQGDRRTDTQYF
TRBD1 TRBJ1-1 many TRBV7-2 TGTGCCAGCAGCTCTGGACAGGGTGGAGAAGCTTTCTTT CASSSGQGGEAFF
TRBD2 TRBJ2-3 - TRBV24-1 TGTGCCACCAGTGATTGGCGGGGGGGCGCAGATACGCAGTATTTT CATSDWRGGADTQYF
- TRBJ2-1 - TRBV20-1 TGCAGTGCTAGCGGCGGGGACAACAATGAGCAGTTCTTC CSASGGDNNEQFF
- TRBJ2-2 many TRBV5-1 TGCGCCAGCAGCTTGGAGGGCAGGGGAAACACCGGGGAGCTGTTTTTT CASSLEGRGNTGELFF
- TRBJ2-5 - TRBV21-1 TGTGCCAGCAGCAAAAATTCCGGACTAGCGGGAGTAGGGGAGACCCAGTACTTC CASSKNSGLAGVGETQYF
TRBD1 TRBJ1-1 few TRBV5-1 TGCGCCAGCGGCCGGACAGGGATGATGAACACTGAAGCTTTCTTT CASGRTGMMNTEAFF
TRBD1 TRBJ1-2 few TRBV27 TGTGCCAGCGGCCCGTCAGGGGGTGTCTATGGCTACACCTTC CASGPSGGVYGYTF
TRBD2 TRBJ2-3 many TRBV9 TGTGCCAGCAGCGTAGTAGCTAGCGGGAGGTTGGATACGCAGTATTTT CASSVVASGRLDTQYF
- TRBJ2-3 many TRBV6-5 TGTGCCAGCAGTTACCAAAGGGGTGCAGATACGCAGTATTTT CASSYQRGADTQYF
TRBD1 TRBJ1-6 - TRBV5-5 TGTGCCAGCAGCTTGGTGGACAGGGCTAATTCACCCCTCCACTTT CASSLVDRANSPLHF
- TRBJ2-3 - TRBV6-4 TGTGCCAGCAGTGACTCGATCCGCAGCACAGATACGCAGTATTTT CASSDSIRSTDTQYF
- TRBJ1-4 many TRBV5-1 TGCGCCAGCAGCTTGGATGGCAGGTTTGATGAAAAACTGTTTTTT CASSLDGRFDEKLFF
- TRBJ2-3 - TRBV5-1 TGCGCCAGCAGGGGCAGGGTCCCAGATACGCAGTATTTT CASRGRVPDTQYF
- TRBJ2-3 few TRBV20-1 TGCAGGCCGGGACTCCCTGGGACAGATACGCAGTATTTT CRPGLPGTDTQYF
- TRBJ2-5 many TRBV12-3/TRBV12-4 TGTGCCAGCAGTTTTACTAAAAAAGAGACCCAGTACTTC CASSFTKKETQYF
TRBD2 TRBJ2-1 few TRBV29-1 TGCAGCGTTGAAGTCGGGCGGGAGGATTCCTACAATGAGCAGTTCTTC CSVEVGREDSYNEQFF